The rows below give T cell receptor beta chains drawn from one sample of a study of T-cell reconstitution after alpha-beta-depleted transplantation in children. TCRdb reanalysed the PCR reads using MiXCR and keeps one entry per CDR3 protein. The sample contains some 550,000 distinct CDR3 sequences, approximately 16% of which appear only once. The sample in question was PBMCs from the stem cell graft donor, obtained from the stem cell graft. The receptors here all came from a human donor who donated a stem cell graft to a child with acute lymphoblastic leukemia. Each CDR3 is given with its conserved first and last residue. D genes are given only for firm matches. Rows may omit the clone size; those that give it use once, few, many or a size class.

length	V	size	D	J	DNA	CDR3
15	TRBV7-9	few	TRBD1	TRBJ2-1	TGTGCCAGCAGCTCCACAGGGGGCATAAACAATGAGCAGTTCTTC	CASSSTGGINNEQFF
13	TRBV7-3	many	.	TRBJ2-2	TGTGCCAGCAGCCCCTGGAATGACGGGGAGCTGTTTTTT	CASSPWNDGELFF
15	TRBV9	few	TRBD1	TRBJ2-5	TGTGCCAGCAGCCGAACGACAGGGTCCGAAGAGACCCAGTACTTC	CASSRTTGSEETQYF
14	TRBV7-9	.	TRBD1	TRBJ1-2	TGTGCCAGCAGTTCCGGACAGGGCCGTTGGGGCTACACCTTC	CASSSGQGRWGYTF
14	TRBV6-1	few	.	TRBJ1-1	TGTGCCAGCAGTGAAGAGATGGTAAACACTGAAGCTTTCTTT	CASSEEMVNTEAFF
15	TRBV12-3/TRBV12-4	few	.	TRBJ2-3	TGTGCCAGCAGTCCCACGGGGAGCTCCACAGATACGCAGTATTTT	CASSPTGSSTDTQYF
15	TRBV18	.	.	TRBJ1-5	TGTGCCAGCTCACCAGTTACAGGGACGGCTCAGCCCCAGCATTTT	CASSPVTGTAQPQHF
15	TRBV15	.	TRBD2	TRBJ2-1	TGTGCCACCAGCGTTTCGACTAGCGGGAGGGAGGGGCAGTTCTTC	CATSVSTSGREGQFF
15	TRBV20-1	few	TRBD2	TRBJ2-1	TGCAGTGCTAGCCTAACTAGCGGAGTTTACAATGAGCAGTTCTTC	CSASLTSGVYNEQFF
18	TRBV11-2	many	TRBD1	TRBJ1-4	TGTGCCAGCAGCTCCCTTAGACAGGGGAAGTGGGGTAATGAAAAACTGTTTTTT	CASSSLRQGKWGNEKLFF
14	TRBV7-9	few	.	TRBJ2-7	TGTGCCAGCAGCTGGGGGGACAGATCCTACGAGCAGTACTTC	CASSWGDRSYEQYF
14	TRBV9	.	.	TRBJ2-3	TGTGCCAGCAGCGTCGGGGGAGATCCCGATACGCAGTATTTT	CASSVGGDPDTQYF
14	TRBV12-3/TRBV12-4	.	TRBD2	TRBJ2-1	TGTGCCAGCAGTCCTGGGACTAGCGTTAATGAGCAGTTCTTC	CASSPGTSVNEQFF
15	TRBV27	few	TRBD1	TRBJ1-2	TGTGCCAGCAGTTCTCGGACAGGGACAGTCTCTGGCTACACCTTC	CASSSRTGTVSGYTF
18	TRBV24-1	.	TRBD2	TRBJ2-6	TGTGCCACCAGTGACTCGACTAGCGGGAGAGCTGGGGCCAACGTCCTGACTTTC	CATSDSTSGRAGANVLTF
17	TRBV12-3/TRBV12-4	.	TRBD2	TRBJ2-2	TGTGCCAGCAGTTTCCTGGGCCTAGCGGGAGTCTCCGGGGAGCTGTTTTTT	CASSFLGLAGVSGELFF
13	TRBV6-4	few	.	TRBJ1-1	TGTGCCAGCAGGAAAGACAGGAACACTGAAGCTTTCTTT	CASRKDRNTEAFF
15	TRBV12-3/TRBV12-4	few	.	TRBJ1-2	TGTGCCAGCACAGACACTTTTGCGGCTGCCTATGGCTACACCTTC	CASTDTFAAAYGYTF
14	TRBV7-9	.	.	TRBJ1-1	TGTGCCAGCAGCTTAGTTACTGACGACACTGAAGCTTTCTTT	CASSLVTDDTEAFF
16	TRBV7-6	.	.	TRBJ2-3	TGTGCCAGCAGCTTAGTTTACGGGGGCCACACAGATACGCAGTATTTT	CASSLVYGGHTDTQYF
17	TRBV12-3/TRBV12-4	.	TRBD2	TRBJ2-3	TGTGCCAGCAGTTTCATAGCGGGAAATTCTAGCACAGATACGCAGTATTTT	CASSFIAGNSSTDTQYF
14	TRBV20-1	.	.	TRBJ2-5	TGCAGTGCTAGAGAGGGCACCGCCCAAGAGACCCAGTACTTC	CSAREGTAQETQYF
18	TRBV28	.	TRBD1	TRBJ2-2	TGTGCCACCCCCAGTACGAATCCGGGACAGGGTTACCCCGGGGAGCTGTTTTTT	CATPSTNPGQGYPGELFF
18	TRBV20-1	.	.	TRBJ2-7	TGCAGTGCTATACTACTAGGAGGGAAATCGTTCTCATCCTACGAGCAGTACTTC	CSAILLGGKSFSSYEQYF
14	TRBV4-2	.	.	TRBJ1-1	TGTGCCATCAGCCCCGGTCACCTCAACTCTGAAGCTTTCTTT	CAISPGHLNSEAFF